This passage covers 7 T cell receptor beta chains from one sample sequenced in a study of T cells in Graves' hyperthyroidism and ophthalmopathy. Amplified regions were TCR beta CDR3 sequences from RNA transcripts. A first-round RT-PCR of the TCR CDR3 used the HTBI primer set. MiXCR, run by TCRdb on the multiplex PCR reads, gives a single entry per CDR3 protein. The table has approximately 590,000 distinct CDR3 sequences, approximately 15% seen once. Sequenced sample: blood. These receptors were taken from a woman younger than 45 with Graves' hyperthyroidism.

This clonotype was seen repeatedly, ten times or more. This chain connects TRBV11-2 to TRBJ2-1, with a weak D call TRBD2 (6 bases). The germline gives CDR1 SGHAT, CDR2 FQNNGV. Trimming stripped 2 bases from V and 7 bases from J, with 12 bases between. The CDR3 loop spans 14 amino acids. The DNA for the CDR3 is TGTGCCAGCAGCTTATATAGGGACTGGAATGAGCAGTTCTTC. This gives the protein CASSLYRDWNEQFF.

This clonotype was observed a few times. V and J are TRBV28 and TRBJ2-7; TRBD1 aligns across 9 bases. This CDR3 is built from 15 residues. Trimming cost V 4 bases and J 0 bases; bases outside gene matches: 4. Per germline, CDR1 MDHEN and CDR2 SYDVKM. In DNA, the CDR3 is TGTGCCAGCAGTTCCGACAGGGGGTACTCCTACGAGCAGTACTTC. Translation gives CASSSDRGYSYEQYF.

This clonotype was counted between two and nine times. The chain couples TRBV14 to TRBJ2-1; D remains unclear. The CDR3 loop spans 15 amino acids. CDR1 is SGHDN, CDR2 FVKESK, per germline. Trimming stripped 0 bases from V and 0 bases from J, with 6 bases between. CDR3 sequence reads: CASSQEGYSYNEQFF. The CDR3 DNA is TGTGCCAGCAGCCAAGAAGGGTACTCCTACAATGAGCAGTTCTTC.

This clonotype occurred a few times. V gene TRBV7-9 combines with J gene TRBJ2-2; tentatively, D is TRBD1 (5 bases). Trimming took 1 base from V and 7 from J, leaving 7 bases between them. Germline lookup yields CDR1 SEHNR and CDR2 FQNEAQ (reference sequence). The CDR3 runs to 13 residues. CDR3 DNA: TGTGCCAGCAGCTTAGAAGGGGTCGGGGAGCTGTTTTTT. It encodes CASSLEGVGELFF.

V usage is TRBV10-1 and J usage is TRBJ2-4, with 11 bases aligning to TRBD1. CDR1 and CDR2 from the germline V gene are WNHNN and SYGVQD (reference sequence). The CDR3 length is 14 residues. The trim removed 4 bases at V and 8 bases at J, leaving 4 bases unmatched. CDR3 amino acids: CASSVGTGGDIQYF. The CDR3 nucleotides read TGCGCCAGCAGTGTTGGGACAGGGGGAGACATTCAGTACTTC.

J is TRBJ2-3 and V is TRBV10-2; 12 nucleotides match TRBD2. V gave up 0 bases and J gave up 5 bases; unmatched junction bases: 6. The CDR3 loop spans 17 amino acids. CDR1 and CDR2 (germline): WSHSY, SAAADI. CDR3 nucleotide sequence: TGCGCCAGCAGTGAGTCCCGGACTAGCGGGATGGGAGATACGCAGTATTTT. Translating it yields CASSESRTSGMGDTQYF.

CDR3 region: CASSPTEESAFF. For the CDR3, the DNA is TGTGCCAGCAGCCCTACAGAGGAGTCAGCTTTCTTT. The chain has TRBV6-1 and TRBJ1-1; no clear D. Trimming stripped 6 bases from V and 10 bases from J, with 15 bases between. This CDR3 is built from 12 residues. Germline CDR1 MNHNS, CDR2 SASEGT.